The 17 T cell receptor beta chains presented below share a single source sample, sequenced in a study of regulatory T cells in long-lasting Graves disease. In building TCR beta libraries, iRepertoire HTBI primers were used together with Arm-PCR of CDR3 regions. Each CDR3 protein is one row after TCRdb ran MiXCR on the multiplex PCR reads. The table lists 450,000 to 700,000 distinct CDR3 sequences, around an eighth of them singletons, with 8.5% to 10% in the top ten. Time point denoted: newly diagnosed GD, antithyroid drugs for less than 3 months. PBMC RNA served as the TCR library source. These same data were also listed under a study on T cells in Graves' hyperthyroidism and ophthalmopathy.

The source was peripheral blood mononuclear cells (PBMCs), collected at new diagnosis, from a patient treated with antithyroid drugs. The source of these receptors is a man aged 30-40 years with Graves disease.

The rearrangement joins TRBV29-1 to TRBJ2-5; the D is unclear. Germline V gene sequence: CDR1 SQVTM, CDR2 ANQGSEA. This CDR3 has 12 residues. The V end was cut by 6 bases, the J end by 7 bases, with 15 bases between. The CDR3 region is CSVRDNTGTQYF. CDR3 DNA: TGCAGCGTCCGAGATAATACCGGGACCCAGTACTTC.

This clonotype came up many times. CDR3 loop: CASSEVLGSTYEQYF. As DNA, the CDR3 is TGTGCCAGCAGTGAAGTCCTCGGGAGTACCTACGAGCAGTACTTC. The V call is TRBV28, the J call TRBJ2-7; possibly TRBD2 for D (6 bases). Germline V gene lookup returns CDR1 MDHEN and CDR2 SYDVKM. The CDR3 totals 15 residues. Trimming shortened V by 5 bases and J by 2 bases, and 16 bases separated the two germline ends.

In its sample, this clonotype was seen a few times. The J gene is TRBJ2-1, the V gene TRBV14; D unclear. Deletions cut 2 bases from V and 9 bases from J, with 8 bases between. Germline-derived CDR1 and CDR2 are SGHDN and FVKESK. The CDR3 loop spans 12 amino acids. CDR3: CASSQIGIEQFF. The CDR3 region has the DNA TGTGCCAGCAGCCAAATCGGTATTGAGCAGTTCTTC.

This clonotype was seen many times. The chain carries TRBV20-1 and TRBJ2-7; 8 bases fit TRBD2. CDR1 is DFQATT, CDR2 SNEGSKA, per germline (reference sequence). V gave up 3 bases and J gave up 5 bases; unmatched junction bases: 9. CDR3 length: 14 residues. The CDR3 region is CSARVPGLEDEQYF. Written as DNA, the CDR3 is TGCAGTGCTAGGGTCCCGGGACTAGAAGACGAGCAGTACTTC.

This clonotype was seen just once. A much larger clone differs by one base, so this may be a read error. The rearrangement joins TRBV12-3 or TRBV12-4 to TRBJ2-4; 7 positions agree with TRBD2. The CDR3 runs to 11 residues. Here the CDR3 reads CATSGGDIRYF. CDR3 nucleotides: TGTGCCACATCGGGGGGAGACATTCGGTACTTC.

This clonotype showed up many times. Mismatch with germline at one junction end may stem from a read error. The J gene is TRBJ2-7, the V gene TRBV6-2 or TRBV6-3, with 8 nucleotides matching TRBD2. CDR1 and CDR2 from the germline V gene are MNHEY and SVGEGT. The CDR3 extends over 15 amino acids. This chain's CDR3 is CASSESSGGDYEQYF. CDR3 coding DNA: TGCGCCAGCAGTGAGTCGAGCGGGGGAGACTACGAGCAGTACTTC.

This clonotype was observed at least ten times. The J gene is TRBJ1-5, the V gene TRBV7-9; D gene uncertain. The CDR3 extends over 15 amino acids. The V gene's germline CDR1 is SEHNR and CDR2 FQNEAQ (reference sequence). Deletions cut 6 bases from V and 2 bases from J, with 14 bases between. This CDR3 is CASRVSGSGNQPQHF. CDR3 DNA: TGTGCCAGCAGGGTTTCGGGATCGGGCAATCAGCCCCAGCATTTT.

Of note for this clonotype: Being one base from a much bigger clone, this may be a read error. J is TRBJ1-2 and V is TRBV6-1; no reliable D call. Germline V gives CDR1 MNHNS, CDR2 SASEGT. This CDR3 has 13 amino acids. The CDR3 spells CAISAQTNYGYTF. The CDR3 DNA follows: TGTGCCATCAGTGCGCAAACTAACTATGGCTACACCTTC.

This clonotype was detected only a few times. CDR3 in DNA: TGTGCCAGCAGTGATCAGCGGGAAGCCTACGAGCAGTACTTC. Protein: CASSDQREAYEQYF. This chain links TRBV6-2 or TRBV6-3 with TRBJ2-7; TRBD2 matches at 7 bases. The CDR3 is 14 amino acids. Germline V gene sequence: CDR1 MNHEY, CDR2 SVGEGT. Unmatched junction bases numbered 6, after V lost 5 bases and J lost 2 bases.

On this clonotype: One junction end disagrees with the germline gene, perhaps due to a read error. This chain joins TRBV12-5 and TRBJ2-5; D ambiguous. This CDR3 spans 14 amino acids. CDR1 is LGHNT and CDR2 is FRNRAP in the germline V gene. Written as DNA, the CDR3 is TGTGCTAGTGGTTTGGTAGAGTCTCTGGAGACCCAGTGCTTC. Protein: CASGLVESLETQCF.

This clonotype has more than one count but fewer than ten. The rearrangement links TRBV11-2 to TRBJ2-4; D perhaps matches TRBD1 (6 bases). Germline CDR1 is SGHAT and CDR2 is FQNNGV. Trimming pared 2 bases from V and 8 bases from J, leaving 13 bases between. The CDR3 is made up of 14 amino acids. The CDR3 loop reads CASSLRTVGDIQYF. CDR3 bases: TGTGCCAGCAGCTTAAGGACAGTCGGTGACATTCAGTACTTC.

This clonotype was observed many times. This chain links TRBV6-1 with TRBJ2-1, with D uncertain. The CDR3 runs 13 residues. Germline V gene data show CDR1 as MNHNS and CDR2 as SASEGT. Trimming took 5 bases from V and 2 from J, leaving 7 bases between them. The CDR3 reads CASSPGPYNEQFF. In DNA form, the CDR3 reads TGTGCCAGCAGTCCTGGCCCCTACAATGAGCAGTTCTTC.

This clonotype was seen at least ten times. The rearrangement uses TRBV5-1 and TRBJ2-5, with D perhaps matching TRBD1 or TRBD2 (5 bases each). Germline-derived CDR1 and CDR2 are SGHRS and YFSETQ. This CDR3 is built from 15 residues. Between the trimmed V and J ends, which lost 1 base and 5 bases, there was a span of 15 bases. The CDR3 loop is CASSLQGPQQETQYF. The CDR3 DNA reads as TGCGCCAGCAGCTTGCAGGGACCCCAGCAGGAGACCCAGTACTTC.

About this clonotype: Given a much more abundant clone one base away, this may be a read error. CDR3 region: CASSLDGGKHYGYTF. CDR3 nucleotide sequence: TGCGCCAGCAGCTTGGACGGGGGAAAGCACTATGGCTACACCTTC. The chain uses TRBV5-1 and TRBJ1-2; tentatively, D is TRBD1 (5 bases). This CDR3 is 15 amino acids long. Per the germline V gene, CDR1 is SGHRS and CDR2 is YFSETQ. The V end lost 0 bases, the J end lost 3 bases, and 12 bases lay between the germline ends. The complete variable domain, with remaining parts taken from reference TRBV5-1 and TRBJ1-2, reads KAGVTQTPRYLIKTRGQQVTLSCSPISGHRSVSWYQQTPGQGLQFLFEYFSETQRNKGNFPGRFSGRQFSNSRSEMNVSTLELGDSALYLCASSLDGGKHYGYTFGSGTRLTVV.

This clonotype occurred many times. This chain joins TRBV27 and TRBJ1-3, with 8 positions matching TRBD1. There are 15 residues in the CDR3. The germline CDR1 and CDR2 sequences are MNHEY and SMNVEV (reference sequence). V was clipped by 6 bases and J by 2 bases; unmatched bases: 6. The CDR3 DNA sequence: TGTGCCAGCAGCCCGGACAGGGTAACTGGAAACACCATATATTTT. Translating it yields CASSPDRVTGNTIYF.

The rearrangement links TRBV6-2 or TRBV6-3 to TRBJ2-3; D remains unclear. Trimming left V 7 bases short and J 0 bases short, with 14 bases between. CDR1 is MNHEY and CDR2 is SVGEGT in the germline V gene. CDR3 length equals 15 residues. The CDR3 coding sequence is TGTGCCAGCACCCAAAAGAGGCAGAGCACAGATACGCAGTATTTT. Translating it yields CASTQKRQSTDTQYF.

This clonotype appeared a few times. The chain links TRBV6-1 to TRBJ2-2; TRBD2 aligns across 7 bases. This CDR3 has 15 residues. Trimming at V came to 6 bases and at J to 4 bases, leaving 8 bases not matched to a gene. Germline V gives CDR1 MNHNS, CDR2 SASEGT. DNA of the CDR3: TGTGCCAGCAGATCCGTCTCTAGCGGCACCGGGGAGCTGTTTTTT. Protein: CASRSVSSGTGELFF.